The clone carrying this TCR beta chain was observed many times. The sample is drawn from a study of T-cell reconstitution after alpha-beta-depleted transplantation in children. This CDR3 spans 14 amino acids. The J segment lost 9 bases and the V segment lost 5 bases, leaving 8 bases of the junction unmatched. Unique molecular identifiers tagged the TCRbeta library. MiXCR was run by TCRdb on the PCR reads, yielding one entry per CDR3 protein. The sample consists of about half a million distinct CDR3 sequences, 9.5% to 15% of them appearing once. The clonotype was recovered from a human donor who donated a stem cell graft to a child with combined immunodeficiency. The V call is TRBV12-3 or TRBV12-4, the J call TRBJ2-1, with 9 bases lining up with TRBD1. The specimen was PBMCs from the stem cell graft donor, collected from the stem cell graft. In DNA, the CDR3 is TGTGCCAGCAGTCCCGGGACAGGGAGAATTGAGCAGTTCTTC. Translation: CASSPGTGRIEQFF.